Listed below are T cell receptor beta chains from one sample, sequenced in a study of molecular identifiers for immune sequencing clone quantification. MiXCR, applied by TCRdb to the PCR reads, yields one record per CDR3 protein. The repertoire holds about 40,000 distinct CDR3 sequences, with roughly 20% as singletons. Sequencing was carried out using naive CD8+ T cells from blood, with Jurkat cell RNA spiked in. These receptors were collected from a human donor in good health. Some libraries in this study had Jurkat cell RNA spiked in. The CDR3 runs from the conserved cysteine through the conserved F or W. Each record gives: CDR3 protein, CDR3 DNA, J gene, V gene, D gene, CDR3 length, clone size. D genes are given only for firm matches. Not all rows give a size; the values are once, few, many and, for expanded clones, a class.

CASSLGIFGEKLFF,TGTGCCAGCAGCTTAGGGATATTCGGTGAAAAACTGTTTTTT,TRBJ1-4,TRBV7-9,-,14,many
CASSLAGTSYEQYF,TGTGCCAGCAGCCTAGCAGGAACTTCCTACGAGCAGTACTTC,TRBJ2-7,TRBV9,-,14,many
CSATTGGLYGYTF,TGCAGTGCCACCACGGGCGGGCTCTATGGCTACACCTTC,TRBJ1-2,TRBV20-1,-,13,many
CASEPIGGEQYF,TGTGCCAGCGAGCCCATCGGGGGCGAGCAGTACTTC,TRBJ2-7,TRBV7-9,-,12,many
CASSLSAVGAYTEAFF,TGTGCCAGCAGTTTATCGGCGGTTGGGGCATACACTGAAGCTTTCTTT,TRBJ1-1,TRBV28,-,16,many
CASSYSRREGYNEQFF,TGTGCCAGCAGTTACTCGAGACGGGAGGGTTACAATGAGCAGTTCTTC,TRBJ2-1,TRBV6-2/TRBV6-3,TRBD2,16,few
CASSYTGLAGGDTGELFF,TGTGCCAGCAGTTACACGGGACTAGCGGGAGGGGACACCGGGGAGCTGTTTTTT,TRBJ2-2,TRBV6-6,TRBD2,18,-
CASSLGITGELFF,TGTGCCAGCAGCTTAGGAATTACCGGGGAGCTGTTTTTT,TRBJ2-2,TRBV7-9,-,13,many
CASSATLSSPGWYF,TGTGCCAGCAGTGCAACCCTATCCTCCCCTGGGTGGTACTTC,TRBJ2-7,TRBV28,-,14,many
CASSHKSGRATDTQYF,TGTGCCAGCAGCCATAAGAGCGGGAGGGCCACAGATACGCAGTATTTT,TRBJ2-3,TRBV3-1,TRBD2,16,many
CASSLLAGSTDTQYF,TGTGCCAGCAGCTTACTAGCGGGGAGCACAGATACGCAGTATTTT,TRBJ2-3,TRBV7-6,TRBD2,15,medium-sized
CATRGTALLEEKLFF,TGTGCCACCAGGGGGACCGCGCTCTTAGAAGAAAAACTGTTTTTT,TRBJ1-4,TRBV6-5,TRBD1,15,few
CATSEHRDRAYPHQETQYF,TGTGCCACCAGTGAGCATCGGGACCGTGCATATCCCCACCAAGAGACCCAGTACTTC,TRBJ2-5,TRBV24-1,-,19,many
CASSLLTGGMETQYF,TGTGCCAGCAGCTTATTAACAGGGGGCATGGAGACCCAGTACTTC,TRBJ2-5,TRBV7-2,TRBD1,15,many
CASRRQGGYEQYF,TGTGCCAGCAGAAGACAGGGAGGCTACGAGCAGTACTTC,TRBJ2-7,TRBV13,-,13,many
CASSLGGQNPYNEQFF,TGTGCCAGCAGCTTAGGAGGACAGAACCCCTACAATGAGCAGTTCTTC,TRBJ2-1,TRBV11-2,-,16,many
CASSLGLNEQYF,TGTGCCAGCAGCTTAGGACTAAACGAGCAGTACTTC,TRBJ2-7,TRBV11-2,-,12,-
CASSADGGGGDEQYF,TGTGCCAGCAGCGCGGACGGGGGGGGAGGAGACGAGCAGTACTTC,TRBJ2-7,TRBV9,TRBD2,15,many
CASSVGARGGEQYF,TGTGCCAGCAGTGTAGGCGCCAGGGGGGGCGAGCAGTACTTC,TRBJ2-7,TRBV7-2,-,14,many
CATWTGYSNQPQHF,TGTGCCACCTGGACAGGATATAGCAATCAGCCCCAGCATTTT,TRBJ1-5,TRBV24-1,TRBD1,14,medium-sized
CSAKGQGVTQYF,TGCAGTGCTAAGGGACAGGGGGTGACCCAGTACTTC,TRBJ2-5,TRBV20-1,TRBD1,12,many
CATSDFLAGDTDTQYF,TGTGCCACCAGTGATTTTCTAGCGGGCGACACAGATACGCAGTATTTT,TRBJ2-3,TRBV24-1,TRBD2,16,many
CSAEPGLAANEQFF,TGCAGCGCGGAGCCGGGACTAGCGGCTAATGAGCAGTTCTTC,TRBJ2-1,TRBV29-1,TRBD2,14,-
CASSPGSGELFF,TGTGCCAGCAGCCCCGGTTCGGGGGAGCTGTTTTTT,TRBJ2-2,TRBV28,-,12,few
CATSREGTGETQYF,TGTGCCACCAGCAGAGAGGGGACAGGAGAGACCCAGTACTTC,TRBJ2-5,TRBV15,TRBD1,14,many
CASSLSASYEQYF,TGTGCCAGCAGCTTGTCAGCCTCCTACGAGCAGTACTTC,TRBJ2-7,TRBV7-7,-,13,many
CASSSRDRGETEQFF,TGTGCCAGCAGCTCCCGGGACAGGGGGGAGACCGAGCAGTTCTTC,TRBJ2-1,TRBV7-9,TRBD1,15,many
CASSLEGLSNQPQHF,TGTGCCAGCAGCTTAGAGGGGCTAAGCAATCAGCCCCAGCATTTT,TRBJ1-5,TRBV7-9,-,15,many
CASSVGGDQETQYF,TGTGCCAGCAGCGTAGGAGGGGACCAAGAGACCCAGTACTTC,TRBJ2-5,TRBV9,-,14,many
CASSFGPDTQYF,TGTGCCAGCAGCTTCGGTCCGGATACGCAGTATTTT,TRBJ2-3,TRBV5-6,-,12,many
CASSEETWDLRGYTF,TGTGCCAGCAGTGAAGAGACCTGGGACTTAAGGGGCTACACCTTC,TRBJ1-2,TRBV25-1,-,15,few